This paragraph reports one T cell receptor beta chain. A single record per CDR3 protein comes from TCRdb applying MiXCR to the 5' RACE reads. The sample holds 200,000 to 250,000 distinct CDR3 sequences, 7.5% seen once. The sample belongs to a study of identical twins. This CDR3 is built from 14 residues. V lost 0 bases, J lost 5 bases, and 11 bases lay in between. Per the germline V gene, CDR1 is MNHEY and CDR2 is SVGAGI. These data also featured in a second study, about yellow fever vaccine responses in identical twins.

The TCR comes from a woman aged 18-29 years in good health. The chain carries TRBV6-5 and TRBJ2-7, with D possibly being TRBD2 (5 bases). The material sequenced was memory (CD45RO+) T cells sorted from blood. The CDR3 DNA is TGTGCCAGCAGTTACTCTGTTGGGAGCCACGAGCAGTACTTC. It encodes CASSYSVGSHEQYF.